Listed here are 5 T cell receptor beta chains from one sample, sequenced in a study of early T cells in non-severe SARS-CoV-2 infection. One entry per CDR3 protein results from TCRdb running MiXCR on the 5' RACE reads. This table has fewer than 80,000 distinct CDR3 sequences, 11% appearing once. The material sequenced was whole blood, taken at baseline. The receptors come from an adult who was a healthcare worker with PCR-confirmed SARS-CoV-2 infection or an uninfected control (not recorded which).

There are many counts of this clonotype. The rearrangement uses TRBV28 and TRBJ2-7; a possible D gene is TRBD2 (5 bases). With 3 bases removed from V and 0 bases from J, the gap between germline ends came to 12 bases. This CDR3 contains 15 residues. Germline loops: CDR1 MDHEN, CDR2 SYDVKM. CDR3 residues: CASSFPAGRSYEQYF. The CDR3 DNA sequence: TGTGCCAGCAGTTTTCCGGCGGGCCGCTCCTACGAGCAGTACTTC.

This clonotype was observed many times. The chain has TRBV9 and TRBJ2-2, with a possible D match to TRBD1 (5 bases). V lost 0 bases and J 1 base, leaving 7 bases between the germline ends. Germline V gives CDR1 SGDLS, CDR2 YYNGEE. The CDR3 extends over 15 amino acids. In DNA form, the CDR3 reads TGTGCCAGCAGCGTAGAGGGGCGGAACACCGGGGAGCTGTTTTTT. This translates into CASSVEGRNTGELFF.

In this sample, this clonotype turned up many times. This chain connects TRBV6-2 or TRBV6-3 to TRBJ2-3, with unresolved D. Trimming removed 3 bases from V and 5 bases from J, with 12 bases in between. Germline V gives CDR1 MNHEY, CDR2 SVGEGT. This CDR3 comprises 14 residues. CDR3 region: CASSYSLAKDTQYF. CDR3 nucleotides: TGTGCCAGCAGTTATTCCTTGGCAAAAGATACGCAGTATTTT.

This clonotype showed up many times. V gene TRBV9 combines with J gene TRBJ2-1; 8 bases are a match to TRBD1. The germline V gene encodes CDR1 SGDLS and CDR2 YYNGEE. The CDR3 has 16 residues. Trimming at V came to 3 bases and at J to 0 bases, leaving 5 bases not matched to a gene. CDR3 in DNA: TGTGCCAGCAGCGGCAAAGGACAGGGCTCCTACAATGAGCAGTTCTTC. It codes for CASSGKGQGSYNEQFF.

The chain employs TRBV2 and TRBJ2-7; possibly TRBD2 for D (6 bases). V was pared by 10 bases and J by 2 bases, with 15 bases between. The CDR3 consists of 13 residues. Germline V gene data show CDR1 as SNHLY and CDR2 as FYNNEI. CDR3 in DNA: TGTGCCACCCGACCGGGGGAAACCTACGAGCAGTACTTC. It specifies CATRPGETYEQYF.